This TCR beta chain was retrieved from a study of tumor-infiltrating lymphocytes in primary liver carcinoma. General study points: Only about 8-25% of top clones were detected in each of the five tumor regions.

CDR1 is MDHEN and CDR2 is SYDVKM in the germline V gene. The CDR3 is 15 residues long. Losses at the gene ends were 5 bases for V and 5 bases for J; bases not matched to a gene: 6. At least ten counts were recorded for this clonotype. The antigen is undetermined. Priming with a constant-region primer yielded TCR beta cDNA from about 510 ng total RNA. A slightly modified ARM-PCR protocol with three nested multiplex PCR rounds produced these TCR beta libraries. Researchers ran the first two PCR rounds for ten to eleven cycles each with TRBV1-TRBV30 forward primers and a C-beta reverse primer. TCRdb ran MiXCR on the multiplex PCR reads and lists one entry per CDR3 protein. The table shows 100,000 or so distinct CDR3 sequences, with under 70% occurring only once. The tissue used was unsorted bulk material of about 17-33 mg. RNA and DNA were co-extracted from it with the AllPrep DNA/RNA mini kit. Per tumor, sampling covered five separate regions. Over 85% viable tumor cells were present in every tumor sample.

This receptor was taken from a woman aged 55-69 years with primary liver carcinoma and hepatitis B virus infection. The chain has TRBV28 and TRBJ1-6, with 7 bases aligning to TRBD1. Sequenced sample: liver tumor tissue from sampling region 2. Subset given: tumor region T2, inferior pole. This CDR3 is CASSNGQVHNSPLHF. The CDR3 nucleotides are TGTGCCAGCAGTAATGGACAGGTTCATAATTCACCCCTCCACTTT.